This is a list of T cell receptor beta chains from one sample in a study of blood T cell repertoires in COVID-19. Profiled with immunoSEQ multiplex PCR; TCRdb holds only in-frame clones, not every one. The data contain under 200,000 clones, roughly 86% of them singletons. The source material was peripheral blood. All receptors come from a man aged 18 to 30 with active or convalescent COVID-19. The CDR3 runs from the conserved cysteine through the conserved F or W. A D gene is named only where the DNA matches it firmly. Expanded clones are given a class, and other clones once, few, many or no size at all.

v_gene	d_gene	j_gene	abundance	CDR3aa	CDR3nt
TRBV28	TRBD1	TRBJ1-2	.	CASTLTGDYGYTF	TGTGCCAGCACACTGACAGGGGACTATGGCTACACCTTC
TRBV19	TRBD1	TRBJ1-5	.	CASSKLSDRGYQPQHF	TGTGCCAGTAGTAAGTTATCGGACAGGGGATATCAGCCCCAGCATTTT
TRBV18	TRBD1	TRBJ2-7	.	CASSPTTGTSYEQYF	TGTGCCAGCTCACCTACGACAGGGACCTCCTACGAGCAGTACTTC
TRBV5-1	.	TRBJ2-3	few	CASSLGQSTDTQYF	TGCGCCAGCAGCTTGGGACAGAGCACAGATACGCAGTATTTT
TRBV15	.	TRBJ1-2	many	CATSRAGINYGYTF	TGTGCCACCAGCAGAGCCGGGATTAACTATGGCTACACCTTC
TRBV12-3/TRBV12-4	.	TRBJ2-5	.	CASSSRPGETQYF	TGTGCCAGCAGTTCCAGACCCGGGGAGACCCAGTACTTC
TRBV29-1	.	TRBJ1-1	.	CSVRGPRESTEAFF	TGCAGCGTCAGGGGACCAAGGGAGTCCACTGAAGCTTTCTTT
TRBV16	.	TRBJ1-5	.	CASSQSVASNQPQHF	TGTGCCAGCAGCCAATCGGTAGCCAGCAATCAGCCCCAGCATTTT
TRBV6-5	TRBD2	TRBJ2-3	.	CASSYGTSARTDTQYF	TGTGCCAGCAGTTACGGGACTAGCGCGCGCACAGATACGCAGTATTTT
TRBV29-1	TRBD1	TRBJ1-6	.	CSVRTGGSPLHF	TGCAGCGTTCGGACAGGGGGTTCACCCCTCCACTTT
TRBV7-8	.	TRBJ2-5	.	CASSLRSERETQYF	TGTGCCAGCAGCCTCAGGTCTGAAAGAGAGACCCAGTACTTC
TRBV14	TRBD2	TRBJ2-3	.	CASSHGGLAGAQYTDTQYF	TGTGCCAGCAGCCACGGAGGACTAGCGGGGGCGCAGTACACAGATACGCAGTATTTT
TRBV5-8	.	TRBJ2-7	.	CASSLLVWTLASSYEQYF	TGTGCCAGCAGCTTGCTCGTATGGACTCTAGCGAGCTCCTACGAGCAGTACTTC
TRBV19	.	TRBJ1-5	.	CASSTQGGSNQPQHF	TGTGCCAGTAGCACACAGGGTGGGAGCAATCAGCCCCAGCATTTT
TRBV27	.	TRBJ1-1	.	CAREQYLGLANTEAFF	TGTGCCAGAGAACAATACCTGGGACTTGCTAACACTGAAGCTTTCTTT
TRBV3-1/TRBV3-2	.	TRBJ1-2	.	CASSQHDIDYGYTF	TGTGCCAGCAGCCAACACGACATCGACTATGGCTACACCTTC